A single T cell receptor (beta chain) is shown here with its context. Its antigen is still unknown. This entry is derived from a study of cytomegalovirus exposure and HLA in healthy donors. About the study: The same platform was used for the 110 or so validation repertoires and the approximately 670 first-cohort repertoires, a later analysis reported.

This CDR3 region has 11 residues. The V and J ends lost 6 bases and 9 bases, in that order; junction bases with no gene match: 0. The germline V gene has CDR1 ENHRY and CDR2 SYGVKD. Only in-frame clones appear in the TCRdb table, and some are missing; sequencing was by immunoSEQ multiplex PCR. The sample records some 46,000 clones, 80% to 95% being singletons. Study-wide results and limits: Overall, approximately 150 TCR beta chains were annotated as cytomegalovirus-associated.

What was sequenced was PBMCs. The receptor was isolated from a man younger than 30 in good health and CMV-seronegative. V and J are TRBV10-3 and TRBJ2-1; 9 nucleotides match TRBD2. This chain's CDR3 is CAIRGLAEQFF. The CDR3 coding sequence is TGTGCCATCAGGGGACTAGCTGAGCAGTTCTTC.